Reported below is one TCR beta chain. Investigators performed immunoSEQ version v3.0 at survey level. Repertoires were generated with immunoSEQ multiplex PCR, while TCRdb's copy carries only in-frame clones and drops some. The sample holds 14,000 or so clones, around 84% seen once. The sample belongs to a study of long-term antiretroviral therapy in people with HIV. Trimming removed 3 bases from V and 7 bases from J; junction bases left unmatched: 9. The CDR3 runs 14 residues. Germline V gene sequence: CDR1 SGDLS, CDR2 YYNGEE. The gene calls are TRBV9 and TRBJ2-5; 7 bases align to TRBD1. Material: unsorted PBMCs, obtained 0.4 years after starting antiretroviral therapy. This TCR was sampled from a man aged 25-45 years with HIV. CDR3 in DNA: TGTGCCAGCAGCGAGGGGGCGGGCTCATGGACCCAGTACTTC. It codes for CASSEGAGSWTQYF.